A selection of T cell receptor beta chains follows, all from one sample in a study of human T cells and chemical hapten exposure. Via MiXCR, TCRdb re-called the RACE reads, giving one row per CDR3 protein. The sample lists 200,000 to 300,000 distinct CDR3 sequences; approximately 8.6% were seen once. The starting material was whole blood, obtained in connection with sensitization to the hapten diphenylcyclopropenone (DPC). These receptors originate from a woman aged 40 to 55 with alopecia areata. Some clones in this sample may be carry-over from other donors' samples. The CDR3 runs from the conserved cysteine through the conserved F or W. A D gene is named only where the DNA matches it firmly. Only some rows state a clone size, as once, few, many or a class for expanded clones.

J: TRBJ2-5
V: TRBV29-1
size: few
D: .
CDR3: CSVEAVEWEETQYF
DNA: TGCAGCGTTGAGGCGGTAGAGTGGGAAGAGACCCAGTACTTC

J: TRBJ2-1
V: TRBV10-3
size: many
D: .
CDR3: CAISEASYNEQFF
DNA: TGTGCCATCAGTGAGGCTAGCTATAATGAGCAGTTCTTC

J: TRBJ2-5
V: TRBV6-1
size: .
D: .
CDR3: CASSKDSQETQYF
DNA: TGTGCCAGCAGTAAGGACAGCCAAGAGACCCAGTACTTC

J: TRBJ2-5
V: TRBV2
size: .
D: TRBD2
CDR3: CASSESGTSGKETQYF
DNA: TGTGCCAGCAGTGAATCCGGGACTAGCGGGAAAGAGACCCAGTACTTC

J: TRBJ1-6
V: TRBV6-5
size: many
D: .
CDR3: CASTPSGRYNSPLHF
DNA: TGTGCCAGCACCCCTTCGGGCAGATATAATTCACCCCTCCACTTT

J: TRBJ2-3
V: TRBV12-3/TRBV12-4
size: .
D: .
CDR3: CASSFPPPDTQYF
DNA: TGTGCCAGCAGTTTCCCACCGCCGGATACGCAGTATTTT

J: TRBJ2-7
V: TRBV11-2
size: .
D: TRBD2
CDR3: CASSSFNTGGKTGEQYF
DNA: TGTGCCAGCAGCTCTTTCAACACGGGGGGGAAAACAGGCGAGCAGTACTTC

J: TRBJ2-7
V: TRBV29-1
size: .
D: TRBD1
CDR3: CSVVPGQGTYEQYF
DNA: TGCAGCGTAGTCCCGGGACAGGGCACCTACGAGCAGTACTTC

J: TRBJ1-1
V: TRBV7-9
size: few
D: .
CDR3: CASSLWGRENTEAFF
DNA: TGTGCCAGCAGCTTATGGGGCAGGGAGAACACTGAAGCTTTCTTT

J: TRBJ2-1
V: TRBV29-1
size: many
D: .
CDR3: CSVEETGGYNEQFF
DNA: TGCAGCGTTGAAGAGACGGGCGGCTACAATGAGCAGTTCTTC

J: TRBJ1-5
V: TRBV12-3/TRBV12-4
size: many
D: .
CDR3: CASRFEKSLGNQPQHF
DNA: TGTGCCAGCAGGTTTGAAAAGAGCTTGGGGAATCAGCCCCAGCATTTT

J: TRBJ2-7
V: TRBV28
size: .
D: .
CDR3: CASSLYPPERGEQYF
DNA: TGTGCCAGCAGTTTATACCCCCCGGAAAGGGGCGAGCAGTACTTC

J: TRBJ2-1
V: TRBV11-2
size: many
D: .
CDR3: CASSSPGVLERIF
DNA: TGTGCCAGCAGCTCCCCGGGGGTCCTGGAGAGGATCTTC

J: TRBJ2-1
V: TRBV7-9
size: few
D: TRBD2
CDR3: CASSLGRSGSGYNEQFF
DNA: TGTGCCAGCAGCTTAGGAAGAAGCGGGAGTGGATACAATGAGCAGTTCTTC

J: TRBJ2-3
V: TRBV20-1
size: many
D: TRBD1
CDR3: CSARTGTGGPSGGTDTQYF
DNA: TGCAGTGCTAGAACCGGGACAGGGGGCCCTAGCGGAGGCACAGATACGCAGTATTTT

J: TRBJ2-6
V: TRBV7-2
size: .
D: .
CDR3: CASSFYGANVLTF
DNA: TGTGCCAGCAGCTTTTACGGGGCCAACGTCCTGACTTTC

J: TRBJ2-5
V: TRBV7-8
size: many
D: TRBD2
CDR3: CASSLNLAAAETQYF
DNA: TGTGCCAGCAGCTTAAATCTAGCGGCTGCAGAGACCCAGTACTTC

J: TRBJ2-4
V: TRBV7-9
size: many
D: TRBD1
CDR3: CASSSGTGGNIQYF
DNA: TGTGCCAGCAGCTCCGGGACAGGGGGAAACATTCAGTACTTC

J: TRBJ1-4
V: TRBV10-3
size: many
D: .
CDR3: CAISESQGREKLFF
DNA: TGTGCCATCAGTGAGTCCCAGGGACGTGAAAAACTGTTTTTT

J: TRBJ1-2
V: TRBV5-1
size: .
D: TRBD1
CDR3: CASSATGLQGYTF
DNA: TGCGCCAGCAGCGCGACAGGGCTGCAGGGCTACACCTTC

J: TRBJ2-7
V: TRBV2
size: .
D: TRBD1
CDR3: CAKITGTASYEQYF
DNA: TGTGCCAAGATTACCGGGACAGCTTCCTACGAGCAGTACTTC

J: TRBJ2-7
V: TRBV6-1
size: once
D: .
CDR3: CASSTIGYEQYF
DNA: TGTGCCAGCAGTACTATCGGCTACGAGCAGTACTTC

J: TRBJ2-5
V: TRBV4-3
size: .
D: .
CDR3: CASSQDYGKTQYF
DNA: TGCGCCAGCAGCCAAGATTACGGAAAGACCCAGTACTTC

J: TRBJ2-1
V: TRBV28
size: few
D: TRBD2
CDR3: CASTFTRTSGRGQFF
DNA: TGTGCCAGCACCTTTACCCGGACTAGCGGGAGGGGGCAGTTCTTC

J: TRBJ2-1
V: TRBV18
size: .
D: .
CDR3: CASSPLTASYNEQFF
DNA: TGTGCCAGCTCACCACTGACAGCCTCCTACAATGAGCAGTTCTTC

J: TRBJ2-7
V: TRBV7-2
size: many
D: TRBD2
CDR3: CASSPSGREEQYF
DNA: TGTGCCAGCAGCCCCAGCGGGAGGGAAGAGCAGTACTTC

J: TRBJ2-7
V: TRBV6-6
size: few
D: .
CDR3: CASNVRDGPYEQYF
DNA: TGTGCCAGCAATGTCCGGGACGGGCCCTACGAGCAGTACTTC

J: TRBJ2-1
V: TRBV15
size: .
D: .
CDR3: CATSRDGASVGNEQFF
DNA: TGTGCCACCAGCAGAGATGGGGCTAGCGTGGGCAATGAGCAGTTCTTC

J: TRBJ1-6
V: TRBV4-3
size: few
D: .
CDR3: CASSQVRNSYNSPLHF
DNA: TGCGCCAGCAGCCAGGTCAGGAACTCCTATAATTCACCCCTCCACTTT

J: TRBJ2-2
V: TRBV4-1
size: .
D: .
CDR3: CASSQRVTNTGELFF
DNA: TGCGCCAGCAGCCAACGTGTAACGAACACCGGGGAGCTGTTTTTT

J: TRBJ2-5
V: TRBV7-2
size: .
D: .
CDR3: CASSPIPGWTQYF
DNA: TGTGCCAGCAGCCCCATTCCGGGGTGGACCCAGTACTTC

J: TRBJ2-3
V: TRBV6-5
size: many
D: .
CDR3: CASSYSRQRADTQYF
DNA: TGTGCCAGCAGTTACTCGAGGCAGAGGGCAGATACGCAGTATTTT